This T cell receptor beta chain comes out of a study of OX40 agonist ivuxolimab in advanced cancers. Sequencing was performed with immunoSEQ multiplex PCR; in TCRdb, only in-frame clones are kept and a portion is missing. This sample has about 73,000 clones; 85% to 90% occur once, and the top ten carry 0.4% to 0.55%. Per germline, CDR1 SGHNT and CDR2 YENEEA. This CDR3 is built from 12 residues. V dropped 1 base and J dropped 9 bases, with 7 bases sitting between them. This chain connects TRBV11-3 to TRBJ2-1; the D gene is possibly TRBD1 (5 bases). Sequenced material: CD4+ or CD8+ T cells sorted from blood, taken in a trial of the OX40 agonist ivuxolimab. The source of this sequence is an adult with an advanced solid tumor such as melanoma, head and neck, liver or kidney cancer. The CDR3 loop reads CASSLGGAEQFF. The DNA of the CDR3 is TGTGCCAGCAGCTTAGGTGGGGCTGAGCAGTTCTTC. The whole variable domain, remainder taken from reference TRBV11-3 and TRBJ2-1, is EAGVVQSPRYKIIEKKQPVAFWCNPISGHNTLYWYLQNLGQGPELLIRYENEEAVDDSQLPKDRFSAERLKGVDSTLKIQPAELGDSAVYLCASSLGGAEQFFGPGTRLTVL.